This T cell receptor beta chain emerged from a study of T cell repertoires in cytomegalovirus infection. Study-level information: Based on public TCR beta signatures, there were indications of CMV infection and of a matching HLA type.

Study findings and constraints: Carriage of CMV together with the relevant HLA was identifiable through cumulative public TCR beta family frequency. In two of eight donors, the top clonotype was HLA-C-restricted CMV-specific.

Comment on this clonotype: Its antigen is not known.

Using its own MiXCR run on the reads, TCRdb lists one record per CDR3 protein. This table has a few hundred thousand distinct CDR3 sequences, under 45% appearing once. Sequencing was performed on cultured PBMCs, taken from culture after CMV antigen stimulation. The TCR comes from a human donor in good health (CMV status not recorded). Some clones in this sample may be carry-over from other donors' samples.

The CDR3 sequence: CAEDTVISGANVLTF. The DNA of the CDR3 is TGTGCCGAAGATACAGTAATATCTGGGGCCAACGTCCTGACTTTC. The rearrangement links TRBV7-9 to TRBJ2-6, with unresolved D. CDR1 and CDR2 (germline): SEHNR, FQNEAQ (reference sequence). With 11 bases removed from V and 1 base from J, the gap between germline ends came to 15 bases. The CDR3 loop spans 15 amino acids.